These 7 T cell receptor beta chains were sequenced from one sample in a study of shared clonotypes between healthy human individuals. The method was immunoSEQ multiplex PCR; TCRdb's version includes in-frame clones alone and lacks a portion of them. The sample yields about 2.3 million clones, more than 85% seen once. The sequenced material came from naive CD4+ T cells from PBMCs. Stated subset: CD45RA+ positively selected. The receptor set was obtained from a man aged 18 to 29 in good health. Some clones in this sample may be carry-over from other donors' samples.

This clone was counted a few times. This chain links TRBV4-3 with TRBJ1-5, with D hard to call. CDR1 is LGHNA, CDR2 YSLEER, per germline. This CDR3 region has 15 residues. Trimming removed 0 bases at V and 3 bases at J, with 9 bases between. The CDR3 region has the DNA TGCGCCAGCAGCCAAGACTCCGGCTACAATCAGCCCCAGCATTTT. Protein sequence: CASSQDSGYNQPQHF.

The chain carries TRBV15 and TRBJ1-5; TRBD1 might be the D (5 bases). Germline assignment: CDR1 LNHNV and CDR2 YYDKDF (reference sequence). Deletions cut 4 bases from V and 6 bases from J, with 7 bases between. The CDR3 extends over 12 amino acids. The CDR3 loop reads CATSKGFQPQHF. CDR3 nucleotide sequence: TGTGCCACCAGCAAGGGGTTTCAGCCCCAGCATTTT.

CDR3 sequence (DNA): TGTGCCAGCTCACCTTCGGCTTATGGCTACACCTTC. Its translation is CASSPSAYGYTF. The rearrangement uses TRBV18 and TRBJ1-2; D is unresolved. CDR1 KGHSH and CDR2 LQKENI come from the germline V gene. The CDR3 extends over 12 amino acids. The V gene lost 3 bases and the J gene lost 5 bases, with 7 bases spanning the gap.

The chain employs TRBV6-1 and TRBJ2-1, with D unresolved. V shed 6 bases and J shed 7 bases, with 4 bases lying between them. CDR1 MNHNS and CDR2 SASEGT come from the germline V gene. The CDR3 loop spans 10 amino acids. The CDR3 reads CASRINEQFF. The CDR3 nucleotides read TGTGCCAGCAGAATAAATGAGCAGTTCTTC.

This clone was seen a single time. The CDR3 loop is CASSQQGALAKNIQYF. CDR3 DNA: TGTGCCAGCAGCCAACAGGGGGCGTTAGCCAAAAACATTCAGTACTTC. V gene TRBV28 combines with J gene TRBJ2-4, with TRBD1 matching 9 bases. The germline gives CDR1 MDHEN, CDR2 SYDVKM. The CDR3 has 16 residues. Trimming removed 6 bases from V and 0 bases from J; junction bases left unmatched: 6.

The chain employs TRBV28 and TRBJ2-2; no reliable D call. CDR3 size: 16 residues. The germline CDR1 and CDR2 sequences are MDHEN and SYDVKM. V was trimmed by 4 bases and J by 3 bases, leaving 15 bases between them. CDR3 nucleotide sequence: TGTGCCAGCAGTTGGCCGGGCGATGTTTACACCGGGGAGCTGTTTTTT. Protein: CASSWPGDVYTGELFF. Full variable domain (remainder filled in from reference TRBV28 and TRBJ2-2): DVKVTQSSRYLVKRTGEKVFLECVQDMDHENMFWYRQDPGLGLRLIYFSYDVKMKEKGDIPEGYSVSREKKERFSLILESASTNQTSMYLCASSWPGDVYTGELFFGEGSRLTVL.

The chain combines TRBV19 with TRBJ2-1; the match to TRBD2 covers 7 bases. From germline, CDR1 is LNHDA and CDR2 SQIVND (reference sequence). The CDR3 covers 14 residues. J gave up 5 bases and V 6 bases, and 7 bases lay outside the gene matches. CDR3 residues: CASSGTTLHNEQFF. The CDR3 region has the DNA TGTGCCAGTAGCGGGACTACCCTCCACAATGAGCAGTTCTTC.